This T cell receptor (beta chain) was recorded in a study of T cell repertoires in cytomegalovirus infection. The wider study: In public TCR beta signatures, there were indications of both CMV infection and matching HLA type.

This clonotype was recorded many times. What it binds is not known. The study, taken as a whole, reports: There were carriers of CMV plus the relevant HLA, and cumulative public TCR beta family frequency identified them. In two of eight donors, the top clonotype was HLA-C-restricted CMV-specific.

TCRdb reprocessed the reads via MiXCR and lists one record per CDR3 protein. The sample includes 200,000 to 300,000 distinct CDR3 sequences, about an eighth of them seen just once. V lost 1 base to trimming and J lost 2 bases, with 8 bases between them. The CDR3 has 14 amino acids. The sequenced material came from PBMCs. The clonotype was recovered from a human donor in good health (CMV status not recorded). Some clones in this sample may be carry-over from other donors' samples. The V gene is TRBV12-3 or TRBV12-4, the J gene TRBJ1-2, with D unresolved. CDR3 region: CASSLGALNYGYTF. The CDR3 coding sequence is TGTGCCAGCAGTTTAGGAGCCCTAAACTATGGCTACACCTTC.